The T cell receptor (beta chain) under discussion was sequenced for a study of cytomegalovirus exposure and HLA in healthy donors. V was pared by 5 bases and J by 5 bases, with 17 bases of the junction left unmatched. From germline, CDR1 is MDHEN and CDR2 SYDVKM. The CDR3 has 18 residues. A multiplex PCR was run with 60 Vbeta primers and 13 Jbeta primers. The method was immunoSEQ multiplex PCR; TCRdb's version includes in-frame clones alone and lacks a portion of them. The sample holds about 120,000 clones, roughly 80% seen once. General study findings and limits: It was likely that a cluster of highly shared sequence variants was a sequencing artifact. Later analysis associated a missense DCLRE1C variant with TCR beta V- and J-gene trimming. HLA alleles were associated with 15,000 to 20,000 TCR beta sequences in a later analysis at 0.05 false discovery rate.

Only a few counts were recorded for this clone. Its antigen is not known. Input material: PBMCs. The chain couples TRBV28 to TRBJ2-5; TRBD2 matches at 10 bases. The TCR was taken from a man aged 25 to 40 in good health and CMV-seronegative. The CDR3 region is CASSPRRPAGGRLETQYF. In DNA form, the CDR3 reads TGTGCCAGCAGTCCCCGGAGGCCAGCGGGGGGGCGGTTGGAGACCCAGTACTTC.